The 17 T cell receptor beta chains below all came from one sample that was sequenced in a study of cytomegalovirus exposure and HLA in healthy donors. This PCR relied on a set of 60 Vbeta primers and 13 Jbeta primers. The assay was immunoSEQ multiplex PCR, and TCRdb's table has in-frame clones only and misses some. The table has 110,000 or so clones, approximately 74% seen once. The sequenced sample was PBMCs. All receptors come from a woman aged 40 to 49 in good health and CMV-seropositive.

The chain uses TRBV5-1 and TRBJ2-1; 8 bases map to TRBD1. There are 14 residues in the CDR3. Germline-derived CDR1 and CDR2 are SGHRS and YFSETQ. With 4 bases clipped from V and 3 bases from J, the junction kept 3 bases outside the gene matches. The DNA of the CDR3 is TGCGCCAGCAGCAAGGGACAGGACTACAATGAGCAGTTCTTC. Translation: CASSKGQDYNEQFF.

The chain carries TRBV7-3 and TRBJ2-3; D might be TRBD2 (5 bases). CDR1 is SGHTA, CDR2 FQGTGA, per germline. This CDR3 has 15 residues. V dropped 5 bases and J dropped 1 base, with 13 bases sitting between them. CDR3 region: CASSLSGRGTDTQYF. The CDR3 bases are TGTGCCAGCAGCCTCAGCGGAAGGGGCACAGATACGCAGTATTTT.

The rearrangement joins TRBV5-1 to TRBJ2-7, with TRBD1 matching 7 bases. The CDR3 covers 13 residues. Germline V gives CDR1 SGHRS, CDR2 YFSETQ. V lost 4 bases, J lost 5 bases, and 6 bases stayed unmatched. CDR3 residues: CASSRGGRDEQYF. In nucleotides, the CDR3 is TGCGCCAGCAGCCGAGGGGGCAGGGACGAGCAGTACTTC.

A single count supports this clone. This chain connects TRBV7-8 to TRBJ2-7, with 10 nucleotides matching TRBD1. The CDR3 consists of 15 residues. Trimming at V came to 5 bases and at J to 2 bases, leaving 6 bases not matched to a gene. In germline, CDR1 is SGHVS, CDR2 FQNEAQ. The CDR3 coding sequence is TGTGCCAGCAGCACAATGGGACAGGGGACCTACGAGCAGTACTTC. It is translated as CASSTMGQGTYEQYF. The full variable domain, rest sourced from reference TRBV7-8 and TRBJ2-7, is GAGVSQSPRYKVAKRGQDVALRCDPISGHVSLFWYQQALGQGPEFLTYFQNEAQLDKSGLPSDRFFAERPEGSVSTLKIQRTQQEDSAVYLCASSTMGQGTYEQYFGPGTRLTVT.

V gene TRBV5-1 combines with J gene TRBJ1-6; possible D gene TRBD1, 5 bases. Germline V gives CDR1 SGHRS, CDR2 YFSETQ. This CDR3 is built from 17 residues. The V end was cut by 0 bases, the J end by 5 bases, with 15 bases between. The CDR3, as DNA: TGCGCCAGCAGCTTGGATGGGGGGACCCGGAATAATTCACCCCTCCACTTT. Encoded protein: CASSLDGGTRNNSPLHF.

The chain recombines TRBV7-3 with TRBJ2-1; unclear D gene. CDR1 and CDR2 from the germline V gene are SGHTA and FQGTGA. This CDR3 has 14 amino acids. V dropped 5 bases and J dropped 5 bases, with 13 bases sitting between them. CDR3 nucleotide sequence: TGTGCCAGCAGCCCACACCAGGCTGACAATGAGCAGTTCTTC. Residues: CASSPHQADNEQFF.

This rearrangement joins TRBV27 to TRBJ2-2, with 8 bases matching TRBD1. Losses at the gene ends were 2 bases for V and 6 bases for J; bases not matched to a gene: 5. This CDR3 region has 15 residues. Looked up from germline, CDR1 is MNHEY and CDR2 is SMNVEV (reference sequence). This chain's CDR3 is CASSLEQGEPGELFF. The DNA of the CDR3 is TGTGCCAGCAGTTTAGAACAGGGGGAACCCGGGGAGCTGTTTTTT.

Details on this clone: The sample holds other DNA sequences that translate to the same CDR3. The chain joins TRBV21-1 to TRBJ1-5; the table's D gene call, TRBD1, was not cross checked with the DNA. TRBV21-1 is designated a pseudogene. The length of the CDR3 is 17 residues. CDR3: CASSKKSSGDSNQPQHF. In nucleotides, the CDR3 is TGTGCCAGCAGCAAGAAGTCCTCAGGGGATAGCAATCAGCCCCAGCATTTT.

The J gene is TRBJ2-5, the V gene TRBV2; D may be TRBD1 (6 bases). The CDR3 loop spans 12 amino acids. In germline, CDR1 is SNHLY, CDR2 FYNNEI. The V end lost 5 bases, the J end lost 5 bases, and 9 bases lay between the germline ends. This CDR3 reads CASSPQGETQYF. The CDR3 bases are TGTGCCAGCAGTCCTCAGGGGGAGACCCAGTACTTC.

This clone has only a few counts. The J gene is TRBJ2-7, the V gene TRBV28; 7 bases are a match to TRBD2. The CDR3 sequence is 14 residues long. Germline CDR1 MDHEN, CDR2 SYDVKM. The V and J ends lost 5 bases and 3 bases, in that order; junction bases with no gene match: 7. The CDR3 DNA reads TGTGCCAGCAGTCTTATTAGCGGGCACTACGAGCAGTACTTC. Amino acids: CASSLISGHYEQYF.

The V call is TRBV4-3, the J call TRBJ2-7; no definite D call. The V gene's germline CDR1 is LGHNA and CDR2 YSLEER. There are 13 residues in the CDR3. The ends were cut back, 0 bases at V and 4 bases at J, with 7 bases in the middle. Here the CDR3 DNA reads TGCGCCAGCAGCCAAGATCTGCGTTACGAGCAGTACTTC. Translation: CASSQDLRYEQYF.

CDR3 region: CASSRTSSYNSPLHF. DNA of the CDR3: TGTGCCAGCAGCAGGACAAGCTCCTATAATTCACCCCTCCACTTT. The chain carries TRBV9 and TRBJ1-6, with a tentative D call TRBD1 (5 bases). CDR3 length: 15 residues. Germline CDR1 and CDR2: SGDLS and YYNGEE. V lost 4 bases and J lost 0, with 8 bases in between.

The rearrangement links TRBV7-9 to TRBJ2-5; TRBD1 might be the D (6 bases). Germline V CDR1 and CDR2: SEHNR, FQNEAQ (reference sequence). There are 16 residues in the CDR3. Trimming took 3 bases from V and 4 from J, leaving 18 bases between them. CDR3 residues: CASSFGVQGYGETQYF. The CDR3 DNA sequence: TGTGCCAGCAGCTTTGGGGTACAGGGATACGGAGAGACCCAGTACTTC.

J is TRBJ2-1 and V is TRBV14, with 16 bases matching TRBD2. The CDR3 extends over 18 amino acids. The J segment lost 5 bases and the V segment lost 4 bases, leaving 8 bases of the junction unmatched. Germline V gives CDR1 SGHDN, CDR2 FVKESK. CDR3 residues: CASSRPGLAGGHHNEQFF. The CDR3 nucleotides read TGTGCCAGCAGCCGACCGGGACTAGCGGGGGGGCACCACAATGAGCAGTTCTTC.

The rearrangement links TRBV25-1 to TRBJ1-2, with D possibly matching TRBD1 (5 bases). V was clipped by 3 bases and J by 5 bases, with 16 bases between them. The CDR3 is 15 residues long. Looked up from germline, CDR1 is MGHDK and CDR2 is SYGVNS. In DNA, the CDR3 is TGTGCCAGCAGTGAGGCCCCGACAGAGCTATATGGCTACACCTTC. It translates to CASSEAPTELYGYTF.

The V call is TRBV19, the J call TRBJ1-1, with D perhaps matching TRBD1 (5 bases). V lost 3 bases to trimming and J lost 7 bases, with 15 bases between them. Germline assignment: CDR1 LNHDA and CDR2 SQIVND (reference sequence). The CDR3 is 14 residues long. For the CDR3, the DNA is TGTGCCAGTAGTATGTGGCAGGGTGATGGTGAAGCTTTCTTT. It translates to CASSMWQGDGEAFF.

The chain links TRBV12-5 to TRBJ2-1, with TRBD2 matching 9 bases. The V gene end was trimmed by 3 bases and the J gene end by 3 bases; junction bases not matched to a gene: 6. The length of the CDR3 is 16 residues. In germline, CDR1 is LGHNT, CDR2 FRNRAP. CDR3 sequence: CASGFPSGASYNEQFF. The CDR3 region has the DNA TGTGCTAGTGGTTTCCCTAGCGGGGCCAGCTACAATGAGCAGTTCTTC.